The rows below give T cell receptor beta chains drawn from one sample of a study of PD-1 blockade in classical Hodgkin lymphoma. Sequencing was performed with immunoSEQ multiplex PCR; in TCRdb, only in-frame clones are kept and a portion is missing. The sample includes around 46,000 clones, roughly 89% of them seen just once. The sample was peripheral blood mononuclear cells (PBMCs), taken before the fourth cycle of nivolumab. The receptors here all came from a human donor with classical Hodgkin lymphoma. The CDR3 runs from the conserved cysteine through the conserved F or W. The D gene is left open where the match is weak. Some rows have no size entry. The others give once, few or many, or a class for an expanded clone.

TRBJ2-7,.,TRBV6-4,TRBD2,CASSRLAGTYEQYF,TGTGCCAGCAGCCGACTAGCGGGAACTTACGAGCAGTACTTC
TRBJ2-3,.,TRBV27,.,CASSPGGPGPRTQYF,TGTGCCAGCAGCCCCGGCGGCCCGGGGCCACGAACGCAGTATTTT
TRBJ2-5,.,TRBV5-1,TRBD1,CASSLTGTGEETQYF,TGCGCCAGCAGCTTGACCGGGACAGGGGAAGAGACCCAGTACTTC
TRBJ2-7,.,TRBV5-1,.,CASSSATVRDEQYF,TGCGCCAGCAGCTCAGCAACCGTTCGGGACGAGCAGTACTTC
TRBJ1-2,.,TRBV28,.,CASSLVLGGYGYTF,TGTGCCAGCAGTTTGGTGTTGGGGGGCTATGGCTACACCTTC
TRBJ1-5,.,TRBV21-1,.,CASPRESNQPQHF,TGTGCCAGCCCACGTGAGAGCAATCAGCCCCAGCATTTT
TRBJ2-3,once,TRBV2,TRBD1,CASSYRGEGADTQYF,TGTGCCAGCAGTTACAGGGGAGAGGGGGCAGATACGCAGTATTTT
TRBJ2-7,.,TRBV15,.,CATSRGLYEQYF,TGTGCCACCAGCAGAGGTCTCTACGAGCAGTACTTC
TRBJ1-6,.,TRBV23-1,.,CASSHGQGKNSPLHF,TGCGCCAGCAGTCACGGCCAGGGGAAGAATTCACCCCTCCACTTT
TRBJ2-7,.,TRBV5-6,TRBD2,CASSLYQRESYEQYF,TGTGCCAGCAGCTTGTACCAGCGGGAATCCTACGAGCAGTACTTC
TRBJ2-1,.,TRBV5-1,.,CASSLVSLVIEQFF,TGCGCCAGCAGCTTGGTATCACTAGTCATTGAGCAGTTCTTC
TRBJ2-1,.,TRBV30,TRBD2,CAWRKGGGIELSYNEQFF,TGTGCCTGGAGGAAAGGCGGGGGGATTGAATTATCCTACAATGAGCAGTTCTTC
TRBJ2-3,.,TRBV30,.,CAWTGPQRSTDTQYF,TGTGCCTGGACCGGACCTCAGAGGTCCACAGATACGCAGTATTTT
TRBJ2-1,.,TRBV28,TRBD1,CASSTLSRTGGFDEQFF,TGTGCCAGCAGTACTCTCTCCCGGACAGGGGGATTTGATGAGCAGTTCTTC
TRBJ2-1,.,TRBV28,.,CASSLYEQFF,TGTGCCAGCAGTTTATATGAGCAGTTCTTC
TRBJ2-1,once,TRBV5-8,.,CASSFPRPGNEQFF,TGTGCCAGCAGCTTCCCTCGTCCTGGGAATGAGCAGTTCTTC
TRBJ2-1,.,TRBV7-8,TRBD2,CASSLEGFAGAFRLGEQFF,TGTGCCAGCAGCTTAGAGGGCTTCGCGGGAGCGTTCCGTCTGGGTGAGCAGTTCTTC
TRBJ2-7,.,TRBV6-5,TRBD1,CASRDRVHEQYF,TGTGCCAGCAGGGACAGGGTCCACGAGCAGTACTTC
TRBJ2-7,.,TRBV5-1,.,CASSPGTATYEQYF,TGCGCCAGCAGCCCGGGGACGGCCACTTACGAGCAGTACTTC
TRBJ2-3,.,TRBV12-5,TRBD1,CASGLVLRGDTQYF,TGTGCTAGTGGTTTGGTACTCAGGGGGGATACGCAGTATTTT
TRBJ2-3,.,TRBV11-2,.,CASSLTLTRADTQYF,TGTGCCAGCAGCTTAACGCTGACTAGGGCAGATACGCAGTATTTT
TRBJ1-6,.,TRBV5-1,.,CASSSISGESPLHF,TGCGCCAGCAGCTCAATCTCAGGGGAATCACCCCTCCACTTT
TRBJ2-7,.,TRBV19,.,CASSIGRRGTYEQYF,TGTGCCAGTAGTATTGGAAGGCGGGGCACCTACGAGCAGTACTTC
TRBJ2-7,.,TRBV27,.,CASSFQQTPYEQYF,TGTGCCAGCAGTTTTCAGCAAACTCCCTACGAGCAGTACTTC
TRBJ2-1,.,TRBV7-3,.,CASSLDPRNEQFF,TGTGCCAGCAGCTTAGATCCGAGGAATGAGCAGTTCTTC
TRBJ2-5,.,TRBV7-9,TRBD2,CASSLVEAGVGTQYF,TGTGCCAGCAGCTTAGTAGAGGCGGGAGTAGGGACCCAGTACTTC
TRBJ2-3,.,TRBV6-1,.,CASTKPSTDTQYF,TGTGCCAGTACAAAGCCCAGCACAGATACGCAGTATTTT
TRBJ2-2,.,TRBV10-2,TRBD1,CASKDPGQGAVSFATGELFF,TGCGCCAGCAAGGACCCGGGACAGGGGGCTGTTAGTTTCGCCACCGGGGAGCTGTTTTTT
TRBJ1-1,few,TRBV9,.,CASSVANPNTEAFF,TGTGCCAGCAGCGTAGCAAATCCGAACACTGAAGCTTTCTTT
TRBJ2-2,.,TRBV18,.,CASSPGPDRELFF,TGTGCCAGCTCACCGGGTCCAGATAGGGAGCTGTTTTTT
TRBJ2-3,.,TRBV23-1,.,CASSQSDTDTQYF,TGCGCCAGCAGTCAATCAGACACAGATACGCAGTATTTT
TRBJ2-2,.,TRBV30,.,CAWRTGLLTGELFF,TGTGCCTGGAGAACGGGGCTACTCACCGGGGAGCTGTTTTTT
TRBJ1-5,.,TRBV10-2,.,CASSHHSLGLYQPQHF,TGCGCCAGCAGTCACCATTCCCTAGGGTTATATCAGCCCCAGCATTTT
TRBJ2-5,.,TRBV9,.,CASSARNVQETQYF,TGTGCCAGCAGCGCCCGAAACGTCCAAGAGACCCAGTACTTC
TRBJ2-5,.,TRBV15,.,CATSSEQTQYF,TGTGCCACCAGCAGTGAACAGACCCAGTACTTC
TRBJ1-2,.,TRBV7-9,.,CASSHYPANYGYTF,TGTGCCAGCAGTCACTATCCCGCTAACTATGGCTACACCTTC
TRBJ2-3,.,TRBV10-2,TRBD2,CASSETSGSADTQYF,TGCGCCAGCAGTGAGACTAGCGGGAGTGCAGATACGCAGTATTTT
TRBJ2-2,.,TRBV6-5,TRBD2,CASSYAGVGGELFF,TGTGCCAGCAGTTACGCGGGAGTAGGAGGGGAGCTGTTTTTT
TRBJ2-5,.,TRBV5-1,.,CASSLVVQETQYF,TGCGCCAGCAGCTTGGTGGTCCAAGAGACCCAGTACTTC
TRBJ2-1,.,TRBV11-3,TRBD2,CASSLALTSGPRRQFF,TGTGCCAGCAGCTTAGCATTGACTAGCGGGCCACGGCGGCAGTTCTTC
TRBJ2-2,.,TRBV10-1,TRBD1,CASSSDRGFTGELFF,TGCGCCAGCAGTTCGGACAGGGGGTTCACCGGGGAGCTGTTTTTT
TRBJ1-3,.,TRBV7-2,.,CASSFAGYYSGNTIYF,TGTGCCAGCAGCTTCGCAGGGTATTACTCTGGAAACACCATATATTTT
TRBJ2-2,.,TRBV5-1,TRBD2,CASSTGLAGGPGTGELFF,TGCGCCAGCAGCACCGGACTAGCGGGAGGGCCGGGCACCGGGGAGCTGTTTTTT
TRBJ1-2,.,TRBV11-3,.,CASSGYPAGGRGYTF,TGTGCCAGCAGCGGATATCCGGCGGGGGGCAGAGGCTACACCTTC
TRBJ2-3,.,TRBV7-6,TRBD2,CASSLGRGGDTQYF,TGTGCCAGCAGCTTGGGACGGGGGGGAGATACGCAGTATTTT
TRBJ1-2,few,TRBV6-5,TRBD1,CASSYVTGNYGYTF,TGTGCCAGCAGTTACGTGACAGGGAACTATGGCTACACCTTC
TRBJ2-7,.,TRBV6-6,.,CASRAPPYEQYF,TGTGCCAGCAGGGCACCTCCCTACGAGCAGTACTTC
TRBJ2-7,.,TRBV5-4,.,CASSLRLQYRGTSYEQYF,TGTGCCAGCAGCTTGAGATTGCAGTATCGCGGGACTTCATACGAGCAGTACTTC
TRBJ2-7,.,TRBV30,TRBD2,CAWSVLWGGAGGGSGRSEQYF,TGTGCCTGGAGTGTTCTCTGGGGGGGCGCCGGGGGAGGTAGCGGGAGATCAGAGCAGTACTTC
TRBJ1-3,few,TRBV10-3,TRBD1,CAISGQGKTNTIYF,TGTGCCATCAGTGGACAGGGGAAAACAAACACCATATATTTT
TRBJ2-7,.,TRBV5-1,.,CASSLDIYYEQYF,TGCGCCAGCAGCTTGGATATCTACTACGAGCAGTACTTC
TRBJ1-5,.,TRBV29-1,TRBD1,CSAMSAGGQPQHF,TGCAGCGCGATGTCGGCAGGGGGGCAGCCCCAGCATTTT
TRBJ2-3,.,TRBV6-5,.,CASWQGSTDTQYF,TGTGCCAGCTGGCAGGGGAGCACAGATACGCAGTATTTT
TRBJ1-1,.,TRBV25-1,.,CASSELLWTEAFF,TGTGCCAGCAGTGAATTGCTTTGGACTGAAGCTTTCTTT
TRBJ1-2,.,TRBV18,.,CASSPTADNYGYTF,TGTGCCAGCTCACCGACAGCGGATAACTATGGCTACACCTTC
TRBJ1-3,.,TRBV28,.,CASSFSRGQGRNTIYF,TGTGCCAGCAGTTTCTCTCGTGGACAAGGCAGAAACACCATATATTTT
TRBJ2-3,.,TRBV21-1,.,CASGLAGGPSRHDTDTQYF,TGTGCCAGCGGGCTAGCGGGAGGGCCCTCTAGGCATGATACAGATACGCAGTATTTT